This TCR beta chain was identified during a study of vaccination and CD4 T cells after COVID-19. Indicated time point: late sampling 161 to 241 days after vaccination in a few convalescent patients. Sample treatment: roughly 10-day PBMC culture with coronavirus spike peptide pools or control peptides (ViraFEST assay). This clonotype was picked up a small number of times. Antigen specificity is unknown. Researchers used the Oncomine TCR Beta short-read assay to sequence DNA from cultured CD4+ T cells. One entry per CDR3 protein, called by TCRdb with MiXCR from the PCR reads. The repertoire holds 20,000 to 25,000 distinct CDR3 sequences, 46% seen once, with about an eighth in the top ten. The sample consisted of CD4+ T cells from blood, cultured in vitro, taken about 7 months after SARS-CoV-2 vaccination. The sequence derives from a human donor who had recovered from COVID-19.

In DNA, the CDR3 is TGTGCCGCGGCCCCCCATAGATGGCAGGGTTTGCGGTATGGCTACACCTTC. It translates to CAAAPHRWQGLRYGYTF. The J gene is TRBJ1-2, the V gene TRBV19; the D gene is possibly TRBD1 (5 bases). The length of the CDR3 is 17 residues. V was trimmed by 11 bases and J by 5 bases, leaving 30 bases between them. Germline V gene data show CDR1 as LNHDA and CDR2 as SQIVND (reference sequence).